These 28 T cell receptor beta chains share one sample of origin, sequenced in a study of blood T cell repertoires in COVID-19. The method was immunoSEQ multiplex PCR; TCRdb's version includes in-frame clones alone and lacks a portion of them. The sample lists 40,000 or so clones, over 75% occurring once. Sequencing input: peripheral blood. The receptors originated from a human donor in a cohort sampled during active COVID-19.

This clone showed up just a few times. The chain combines TRBV6-2 or TRBV6-3 with TRBJ2-7; D remains ambiguous. This CDR3 spans 13 amino acids. Germline-derived CDR1 and CDR2 are MNHEY and SVGEGT. V was clipped by 5 bases and J by 2 bases, with 10 bases between them. The CDR3 DNA follows: TGTGCCAGCAGTCCCCGGGTCCCCTACGAGCAGTACTTC. Translating it yields CASSPRVPYEQYF.

The chain joins TRBV11-2 to TRBJ1-5; D possibly corresponds to TRBD1 (5 bases). Between the trimmed V and J ends, which lost 6 bases and 3 bases, there was a span of 12 bases. CDR1 and CDR2 from the germline V gene are SGHAT and FQNNGV. This CDR3 is 14 amino acids long. CDR3 region: CASSYRIPNQPQHF. The DNA of the CDR3 is TGTGCCAGCAGTTACAGGATCCCCAATCAGCCCCAGCATTTT.

The chain joins TRBV5-1 to TRBJ2-7, with D unclear. Germline V gene lookup returns CDR1 SGHRS and CDR2 YFSETQ. V was trimmed by 0 bases and J by 7 bases, leaving 14 bases between them. This CDR3 spans 14 amino acids. CDR3 protein: CASSLGPPSREQYF. The CDR3 DNA reads as TGCGCCAGCAGCTTGGGGCCGCCTTCTAGAGAGCAGTACTTC.

The CDR3 sequence: CASSQPGTGFYEQYF. The CDR3 DNA reads TGTGCCAGCAGCCAGCCCGGGACAGGGTTTTACGAGCAGTACTTC. The V gene is TRBV3-1 (or the pseudogene TRBV3-2), the J gene TRBJ2-7; the match to TRBD1 covers 9 bases. Germline CDR1 is LGHDT and CDR2 is YNNKEL (reference sequence). Trimming at V came to 3 bases and at J to 4 bases, leaving 7 bases not matched to a gene. This CDR3 region has 15 residues.

The rearrangement uses TRBV5-1 and TRBJ2-1; TRBD2 aligns across 13 bases. The CDR3 runs to 18 residues. Trimming at V came to 3 bases and at J to 7 bases, leaving 13 bases not matched to a gene. Germline CDR1 reads SGHRS; CDR2 reads YFSETQ. CDR3 region: CASSSGLAGPLRGNEQFF. CDR3 in DNA: TGCGCCAGCAGCTCGGGACTAGCGGGGCCACTTAGGGGGAATGAGCAGTTCTTC. Using reference TRBV5-1 and TRBJ2-1 for the parts outside the CDR3, the full variable domain is KAGVTQTPRYLIKTRGQQVTLSCSPISGHRSVSWYQQTPGQGLQFLFEYFSETQRNKGNFPGRFSGRQFSNSRSEMNVSTLELGDSALYLCASSSGLAGPLRGNEQFFGPGTRLTVL.

The rearrangement uses TRBV3-1 (or the pseudogene TRBV3-2) and TRBJ1-1; possibly TRBD1 for D (5 bases). Germline values: CDR1 LGHDT, CDR2 YNNKEL (reference sequence). CDR3 length: 14 residues. Trimming removed 4 bases from V and 1 base from J, with 10 bases in between. CDR3 sequence (DNA): TGTGCCAGCAGCCCCCCCGACAGGAACACTGAAGCTTTCTTT. Translating it yields CASSPPDRNTEAFF.

This rearrangement joins TRBV3-1 (or the pseudogene TRBV3-2) to TRBJ2-5; 16 positions match TRBD2. With 4 bases clipped from V and 1 base from J, the junction kept 6 bases outside the gene matches. The length of the CDR3 is 18 residues. Per the germline V gene, CDR1 is LGHDT and CDR2 is YNNKEL (reference sequence). CDR3 DNA: TGTGCCAGCAGCCGGGGGACTAGCGGGGGGGCCCCCCAAGAGACCCAGTACTTC. Translation gives CASSRGTSGGAPQETQYF.

V usage is TRBV19 and J usage is TRBJ2-5, with 10 nucleotides matching TRBD1. CDR3 size: 14 residues. V gave up 5 bases and J gave up 7 bases; unmatched junction bases: 7. Germline CDR1 reads LNHDA; CDR2 reads SQIVND (reference sequence). CDR3: CASSGGQGRVTQYF. CDR3 DNA sequence: TGTGCCAGTAGTGGGGGACAGGGGAGGGTGACCCAGTACTTC.

The rearrangement joins TRBV6-5 to TRBJ2-7, with D perhaps TRBD1 (5 bases). Trimming pared 6 bases from V and 1 base from J, leaving 16 bases between. CDR3 length equals 15 residues. CDR1 is MNHEY and CDR2 is SVGAGI in the germline V gene. The CDR3 DNA reads as TGTGCCAGCAGGCCCGACAGATTATCTTCCTACGAGCAGTACTTC. It encodes CASRPDRLSSYEQYF.

V and J are TRBV23-1 and TRBJ2-1, with D unclear. TRBV23-1 is flagged as an ORF with uncertain function. The CDR3 runs 13 residues. The V gene lost 8 bases and the J gene lost 6 bases, with 14 bases spanning the gap. The CDR3 nucleotides read TGCGCCAGCCCCCAGACTCGGAGCAATGAGCAGTTCTTC. Amino acids: CASPQTRSNEQFF.

The V call is TRBV5-6, the J call TRBJ1-3; TRBD1 agrees at 10 bases. The CDR3 runs to 15 residues. The germline V gene has CDR1 SGHDT and CDR2 YYEEEE. Germline trimming cut 0 bases from V and 7 bases from J; bases unmatched to any gene: 4. The CDR3 here is CASSLGQGARNTIYF. The CDR3 DNA sequence: TGTGCCAGCAGCTTGGGACAGGGGGCAAGGAACACCATATATTTT.

J is TRBJ1-5 and V is TRBV7-9; no clear D. With 5 bases removed from V and 3 bases from J, the gap between germline ends came to 14 bases. The CDR3 is 15 amino acids. The germline CDR1 and CDR2 sequences are SEHNR and FQNEAQ (reference sequence). For the CDR3, the DNA is TGTGCCAGCAGCCCCGGACTGTCTCCCAATCAGCCCCAGCATTTT. It codes for CASSPGLSPNQPQHF.

This clone appeared a single time. The rearrangement joins TRBV18 to TRBJ2-7, with no clear D. V shed 3 bases and J shed 4 bases, with 16 bases lying between them. The germline V gene has CDR1 KGHSH and CDR2 LQKENI. The CDR3 is made up of 15 amino acids. DNA of the CDR3: TGTGCCAGCTCACCGGGCCCCCGCGCCGTTTACGAGCAGTACTTC. Its protein product is CASSPGPRAVYEQYF.

The V gene is TRBV5-1, the J gene TRBJ2-5, with 8 bases identical to TRBD2. This CDR3 comprises 15 residues. CDR1 and CDR2 (germline): SGHRS, YFSETQ. Trimming cost V 2 bases and J 5 bases; bases outside gene matches: 8. In DNA, the CDR3 is TGCGCCAGCAGCTTCAACGGGGGGGCCCGGGAGACCCAGTACTTC. This codes for CASSFNGGARETQYF.

V and J are TRBV4-2 and TRBJ2-7; 7 bases are a match to TRBD1. The ends lost 0 bases at V and 6 bases at J; junction bases unmatched: 2. CDR1 is LGHNA, CDR2 YNFKEQ, per germline. The CDR3 extends over 13 amino acids. In DNA form, the CDR3 reads TGTGCCAGCAGCCAAGATGGGACAGTCGAGCAGTACTTC. The encoded protein is CASSQDGTVEQYF.

V is TRBV9 and J is TRBJ1-4, with D maybe TRBD1 (6 bases). CDR1 and CDR2 (germline): SGDLS, YYNGEE. V lost 4 bases and J lost 6, with 19 bases in between. The CDR3 runs 16 residues. The CDR3 reads CASSPLPDSSYEKLFF. The CDR3 DNA sequence: TGTGCCAGCAGCCCACTTCCGGACAGCTCTTATGAAAAACTGTTTTTT.

The chain recombines TRBV5-1 with TRBJ2-2; perhaps TRBD2 as D (5 bases). With 0 bases removed from V and 7 bases from J, the gap between germline ends came to 10 bases. The CDR3 length is 14 residues. The germline V gene has CDR1 SGHRS and CDR2 YFSETQ. The CDR3 coding sequence is TGCGCCAGCAGCTTGGTTAGGAGCGGCGGGGAGCTGTTTTTT. It specifies CASSLVRSGGELFF. Using reference TRBV5-1 and TRBJ2-2 for the parts outside the CDR3, the full variable domain is KAGVTQTPRYLIKTRGQQVTLSCSPISGHRSVSWYQQTPGQGLQFLFEYFSETQRNKGNFPGRFSGRQFSNSRSEMNVSTLELGDSALYLCASSLVRSGGELFFGEGSRLTVL.

This clone came up once. This chain uses TRBV3-1 (or the pseudogene TRBV3-2) with TRBJ2-3; 11 nucleotides match TRBD2. CDR3 length equals 15 residues. V gave up 4 bases and J gave up 2 bases; unmatched junction bases: 2. Germline CDR1 reads LGHDT; CDR2 reads YNNKEL (reference sequence). CDR3 sequence: CASSRLAGSTDTQYF. Here the CDR3 DNA reads TGTGCCAGCAGCCGACTAGCGGGGTCCACAGATACGCAGTATTTT.

This chain joins TRBV7-2 and TRBJ1-2; D is perhaps TRBD1 (6 bases). The CDR3 is made up of 15 amino acids. Germline CDR1 SGHTA, CDR2 FQGNSA. The V gene lost 0 bases and the J gene lost 8 bases, with 16 bases spanning the gap. The CDR3 coding sequence is TGTGCCAGCAGCTTAGCTCGTCAGGGGCAAGGAGGCTACACCTTC. This sequence encodes CASSLARQGQGGYTF. Combining the CDR3 with reference TRBV7-2 and TRBJ1-2 gives the whole variable domain GAGVSQSPSNKVTEKGKDVELRCDPISGHTALYWYRQSLGQGLEFLIYFQGNSAPDKSGLPSDRFSAERTGGSVSTLTIQRTQQEDSAVYLCASSLARQGQGGYTFGSGTRLTVV.

The chain has TRBV3-1 (or the pseudogene TRBV3-2) and TRBJ1-5; D is undetermined. Trimming stripped 0 bases from V and 3 bases from J, with 6 bases between. This CDR3 has 14 residues. Germline CDR1 reads LGHDT; CDR2 reads YNNKEL (reference sequence). This CDR3 reads CASSQERVNQPQHF. The DNA of the CDR3 is TGTGCCAGCAGCCAAGAACGGGTCAATCAGCCCCAGCATTTT.

The CDR3 loop reads CASSLGGLGTVSSYEQYF. CDR3 sequence (DNA): TGCGCCAGCAGCTTGGGGGGCCTGGGGACAGTCTCTTCCTACGAGCAGTACTTC. This rearrangement joins TRBV5-1 to TRBJ2-7; 7 bases align to TRBD1. The germline CDR1 and CDR2 sequences are SGHRS and YFSETQ. CDR3 length: 18 residues. Losses at the gene ends were 0 bases for V and 1 base for J; bases not matched to a gene: 13. The full variable domain, its missing parts supplied by reference TRBV5-1 and TRBJ2-7, is KAGVTQTPRYLIKTRGQQVTLSCSPISGHRSVSWYQQTPGQGLQFLFEYFSETQRNKGNFPGRFSGRQFSNSRSEMNVSTLELGDSALYLCASSLGGLGTVSSYEQYFGPGTRLTVT.

The V call is TRBV10-3, the J call TRBJ2-7; 9 positions match TRBD1. V lost 8 bases to trimming and J lost 5 bases; unmatched junction nucleotides: 13. This CDR3 is 15 amino acids long. Per germline, CDR1 ENHRY and CDR2 SYGVKD. The CDR3 loop is CAIRLGDRDSHEQYF. The CDR3 DNA reads TGTGCCATCCGCTTGGGGGACAGGGATAGCCACGAGCAGTACTTC.

V is TRBV7-2 and J is TRBJ2-3; a possible D gene is TRBD1 (6 bases). CDR1 is SGHTA and CDR2 is FQGNSA in the germline V gene. There are 14 residues in the CDR3. V gave up 6 bases and J gave up 3 bases, with 13 bases separating them. The DNA for the CDR3 is TGTGCCAGCAGGGGGGCAGGGAAGACAGATACGCAGTATTTT. It codes for CASRGAGKTDTQYF.

This chain links TRBV6-2 or TRBV6-3 with TRBJ1-5; D may be TRBD1 (6 bases). CDR3 size: 16 residues. V was trimmed by 0 bases and J by 3 bases, leaving 12 bases between them. The V gene's germline CDR1 is MNHEY and CDR2 SVGEGT. CDR3 residues: CASSYSSGALNQPQHF. The CDR3 DNA reads as TGTGCCAGCAGTTACTCTTCAGGGGCCCTCAATCAGCCCCAGCATTTT.

The gene calls are TRBV12-3 or TRBV12-4 and TRBJ2-3, with D possibly matching TRBD1 (5 bases). CDR3 length equals 13 residues. The germline V and J ends were trimmed by 2 bases and 4 bases, with 7 bases remaining between them. CDR3 sequence: CASSLIGADTQYF. CDR3 sequence (DNA): TGTGCCAGCAGTTTAATAGGGGCAGATACGCAGTATTTT.

The chain's CDR3 is CASSLEWQGAGNTIYF. Written as DNA, the CDR3 is TGCGCCAGCAGCTTGGAGTGGCAGGGGGCTGGAAACACCATATATTTT. J is TRBJ1-3 and V is TRBV5-1; 7 positions agree with TRBD1. The CDR3 sequence is 16 residues long. Germline values: CDR1 SGHRS, CDR2 YFSETQ. V was clipped by 0 bases and J by 2 bases; unmatched bases: 5.

The chain recombines TRBV6-5 with TRBJ1-1, with TRBD1 matching 7 bases. Losses at the gene ends were 11 bases for V and 1 base for J; bases not matched to a gene: 10. CDR1 and CDR2 from the germline V gene are MNHEY and SVGAGI. The CDR3 runs 14 residues. CDR3 coding DNA: TGTGCCTGCCAGCCCGGACAGGCGAACACTGAAGCTTTCTTT. This sequence encodes CACQPGQANTEAFF.

V is TRBV20-1 and J is TRBJ2-1, with D possibly TRBD2 on 5 matching bases. The CDR3 runs to 9 residues. The ends were cut back, 3 bases at V and 15 bases at J, with 9 bases in the middle. CDR1 is DFQATT and CDR2 is SNEGSKA in the germline V gene (reference sequence). CDR3 loop: CSARPSTFF. The CDR3 DNA follows: TGCAGTGCTAGGCCTAGCACGTTCTTC.